This T cell receptor beta chain originates from a study of regulatory T cells in long-lasting Graves disease. V lost 0 bases and J lost 1, with 7 bases in between. The CDR3 length is 15 residues. CDR1 and CDR2 from the germline V gene are SGHRS and YFSETQ. Time point indicated: newly diagnosed GD, antithyroid drugs for less than 3 months. Extracted PBMC RNA gave rise to the TCR library. Assembly of TCR beta libraries relied on iRepertoire HTBI primers together with Arm-PCR of CDR3 regions. TCRdb used MiXCR to reprocess the multiplex PCR reads, holding one entry per CDR3 protein. The sample yields roughly 420,000 distinct CDR3 sequences, 14% seen once. These data also featured in a second study, about T cells in Graves' hyperthyroidism and ophthalmopathy. That work states: Patients having uncontrolled infection, another autoimmune disease, pregnancy or lactation were not included. First-round RT-PCR with HTBI primers amplified the TCR CDR3 region.

This chain uses TRBV5-1 with TRBJ2-2; D is unclear. The sequences come from peripheral blood mononuclear cells (PBMCs), collected at new diagnosis, from a patient treated with antithyroid drugs. The clonotype comes from a woman aged 50 to 65 with Graves disease. The chain's CDR3 is CASSLEQQNTGELFF. In nucleotides, the CDR3 is TGCGCCAGCAGCTTGGAACAGCAGAACACCGGGGAGCTGTTTTTT.